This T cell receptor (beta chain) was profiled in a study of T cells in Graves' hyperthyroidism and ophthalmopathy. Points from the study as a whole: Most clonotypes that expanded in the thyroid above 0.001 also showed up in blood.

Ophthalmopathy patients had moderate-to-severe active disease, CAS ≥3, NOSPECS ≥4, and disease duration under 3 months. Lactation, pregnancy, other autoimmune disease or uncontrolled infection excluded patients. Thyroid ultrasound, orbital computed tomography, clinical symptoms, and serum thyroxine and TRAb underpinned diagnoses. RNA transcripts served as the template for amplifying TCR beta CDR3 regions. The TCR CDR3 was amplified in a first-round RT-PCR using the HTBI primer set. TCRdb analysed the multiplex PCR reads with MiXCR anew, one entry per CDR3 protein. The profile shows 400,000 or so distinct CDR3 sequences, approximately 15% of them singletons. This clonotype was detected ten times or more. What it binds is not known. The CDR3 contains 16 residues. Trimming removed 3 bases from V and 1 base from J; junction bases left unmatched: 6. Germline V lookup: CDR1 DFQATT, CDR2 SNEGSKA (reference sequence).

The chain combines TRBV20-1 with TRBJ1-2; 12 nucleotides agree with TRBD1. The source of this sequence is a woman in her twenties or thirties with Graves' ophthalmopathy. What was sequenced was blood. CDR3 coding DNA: TGCAGTGCTAGCGGGACAGGGGGCTTTGTTAACTATGGCTACACCTTC. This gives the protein CSASGTGGFVNYGYTF.